This TCR beta chain emerged from a study of blood T cell repertoires in COVID-19. The germline CDR1 and CDR2 sequences are SGHRS and YFSETQ. This CDR3 is built from 15 residues. Trimming left V 1 base short and J 4 bases short, with 13 bases between. TCRdb keeps only in-frame clones here, not all; method: immunoSEQ multiplex PCR. In the table there are over 400,000 clones, approximately 91% of which are singletons. The chain employs TRBV5-1 and TRBJ2-3; D not certain. Material for sequencing was PBMCs or T cells enriched from blood (not recorded which). This sequence was found in a woman in her sixties who had recovered from COVID-19. The DNA of the CDR3 is TGCGCCAGCAGCTTGAGCCGGGTAACGGCAGATACGCAGTATTTT. Protein product: CASSLSRVTADTQYF. The complete variable domain, with remaining parts taken from reference TRBV5-1 and TRBJ2-3, reads KAGVTQTPRYLIKTRGQQVTLSCSPISGHRSVSWYQQTPGQGLQFLFEYFSETQRNKGNFPGRFSGRQFSNSRSEMNVSTLELGDSALYLCASSLSRVTADTQYFGPGTRLTVL.